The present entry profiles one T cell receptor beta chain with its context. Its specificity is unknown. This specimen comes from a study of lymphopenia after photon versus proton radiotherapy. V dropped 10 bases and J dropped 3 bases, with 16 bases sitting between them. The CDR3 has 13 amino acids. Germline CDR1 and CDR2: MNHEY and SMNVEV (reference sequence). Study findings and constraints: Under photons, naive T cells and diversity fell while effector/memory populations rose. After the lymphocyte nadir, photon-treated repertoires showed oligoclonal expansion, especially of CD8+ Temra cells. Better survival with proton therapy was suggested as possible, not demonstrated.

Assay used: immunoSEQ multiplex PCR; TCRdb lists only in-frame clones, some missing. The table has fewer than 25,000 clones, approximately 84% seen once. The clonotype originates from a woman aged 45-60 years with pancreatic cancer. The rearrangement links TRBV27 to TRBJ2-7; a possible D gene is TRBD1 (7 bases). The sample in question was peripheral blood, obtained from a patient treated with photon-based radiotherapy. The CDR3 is CATRGQGGYEQYF. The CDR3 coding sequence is TGTGCCACCAGAGGGCAGGGGGGCTACGAGCAGTACTTC.